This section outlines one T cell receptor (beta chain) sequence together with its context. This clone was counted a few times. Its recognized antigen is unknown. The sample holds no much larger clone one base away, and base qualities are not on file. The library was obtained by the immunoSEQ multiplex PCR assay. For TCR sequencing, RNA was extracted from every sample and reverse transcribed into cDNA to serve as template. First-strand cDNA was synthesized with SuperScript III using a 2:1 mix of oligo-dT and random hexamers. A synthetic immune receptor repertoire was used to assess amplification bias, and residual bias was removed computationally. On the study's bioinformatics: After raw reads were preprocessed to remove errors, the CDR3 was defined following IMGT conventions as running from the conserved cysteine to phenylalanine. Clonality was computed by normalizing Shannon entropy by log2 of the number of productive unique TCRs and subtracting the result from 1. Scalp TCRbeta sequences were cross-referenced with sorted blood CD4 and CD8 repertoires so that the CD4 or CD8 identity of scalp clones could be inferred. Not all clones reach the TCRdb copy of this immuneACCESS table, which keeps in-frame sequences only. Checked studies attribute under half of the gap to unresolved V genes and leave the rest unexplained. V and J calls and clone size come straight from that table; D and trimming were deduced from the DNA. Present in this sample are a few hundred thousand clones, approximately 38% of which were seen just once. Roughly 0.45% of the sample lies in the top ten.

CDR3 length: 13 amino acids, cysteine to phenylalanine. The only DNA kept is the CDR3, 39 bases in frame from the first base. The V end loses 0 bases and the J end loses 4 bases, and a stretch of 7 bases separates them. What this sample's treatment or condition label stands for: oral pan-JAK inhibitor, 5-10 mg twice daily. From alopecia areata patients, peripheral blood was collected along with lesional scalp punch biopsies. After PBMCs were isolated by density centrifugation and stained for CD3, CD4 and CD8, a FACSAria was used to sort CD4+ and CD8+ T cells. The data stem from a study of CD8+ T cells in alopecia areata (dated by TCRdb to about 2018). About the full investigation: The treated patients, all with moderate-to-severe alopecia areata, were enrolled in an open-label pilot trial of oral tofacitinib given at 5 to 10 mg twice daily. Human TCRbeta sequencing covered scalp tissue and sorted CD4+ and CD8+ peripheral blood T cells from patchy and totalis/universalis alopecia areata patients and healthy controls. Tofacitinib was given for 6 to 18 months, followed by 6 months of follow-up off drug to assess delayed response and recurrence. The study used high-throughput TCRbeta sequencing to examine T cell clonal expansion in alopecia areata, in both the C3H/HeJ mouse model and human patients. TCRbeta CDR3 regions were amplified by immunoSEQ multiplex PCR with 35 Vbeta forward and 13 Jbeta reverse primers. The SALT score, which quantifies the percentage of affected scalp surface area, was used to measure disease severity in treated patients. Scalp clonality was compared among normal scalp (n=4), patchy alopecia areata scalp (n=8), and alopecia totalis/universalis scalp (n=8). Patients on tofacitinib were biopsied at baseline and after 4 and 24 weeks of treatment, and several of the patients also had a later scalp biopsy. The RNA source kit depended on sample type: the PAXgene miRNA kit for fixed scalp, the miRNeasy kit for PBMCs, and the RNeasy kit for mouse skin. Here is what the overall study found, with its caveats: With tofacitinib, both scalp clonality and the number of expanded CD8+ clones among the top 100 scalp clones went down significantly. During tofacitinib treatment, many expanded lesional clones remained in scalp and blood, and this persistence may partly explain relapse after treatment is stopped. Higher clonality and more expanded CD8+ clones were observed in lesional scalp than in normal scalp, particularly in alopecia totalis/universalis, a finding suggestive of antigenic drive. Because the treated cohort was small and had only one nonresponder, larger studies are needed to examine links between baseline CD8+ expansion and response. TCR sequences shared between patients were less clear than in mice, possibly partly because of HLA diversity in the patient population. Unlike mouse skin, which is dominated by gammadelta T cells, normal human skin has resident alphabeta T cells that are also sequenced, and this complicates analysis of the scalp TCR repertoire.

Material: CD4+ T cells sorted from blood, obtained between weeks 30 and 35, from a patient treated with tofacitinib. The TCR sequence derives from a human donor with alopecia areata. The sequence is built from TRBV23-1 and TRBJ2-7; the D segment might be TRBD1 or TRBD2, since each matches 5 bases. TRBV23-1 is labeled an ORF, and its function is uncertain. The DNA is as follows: TGCGCCAGCAGTCAATCATGGGGGTACGAGCAGTACTTC. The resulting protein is CASSQSWGYEQYF.